This T cell receptor (beta chain) was captured in a study of T cell changes during pregnancy in multiple sclerosis. Germline V gene sequence: CDR1 LNHDA, CDR2 SQIVND (reference sequence). The CDR3 runs 13 residues. V shed 2 bases and J shed 3 bases, with 8 bases lying between them. With regard to this clone: At the DNA level, this CDR3 is encoded by other sequences in the same sample as well.

Data came from immunoSEQ multiplex PCR; TCRdb stores just in-frame clones and leaves some out. The sample contains roughly 45,000 clones, about 91% of which appear only once. The TCR comes from a female donor with multiple sclerosis, enrolled in a pregnancy study. The specimen comprised CD8+ T cells from peripheral blood mononuclear cells, sampled after pregnancy. The J gene is TRBJ2-7, the V gene TRBV19; D remains unclear. Written as DNA, the CDR3 is TGTGCCAGTAGTATAACCGGCGGCTACGAGCAGTACTTC. Amino acids: CASSITGGYEQYF.